This T cell receptor beta chain was captured by sequencing in a study of T cells after yellow fever vaccination (dated by TCRdb to the late 2010s). Looking at the study overall: Libraries from fractions with low cell numbers were prepared with the SMART-Seq v4 Ultra Low Input RNA kit. Bulk PBMC replicates and cell subsets were isolated from blood drawn at multiple timepoints before and after both primary and secondary immunization. To follow T-cell clones before and after primary and booster YFV17D yellow fever vaccination, bulk TCR alpha and beta repertoires were sequenced over time. Two healthy male donors, one aged 18 to 29 and one aged 30 to 40 years, made up the cohort. The study at large found these results: FACS-sorted repertoires could contain abundant contaminating clonotypes from the bulk population, so computational filtering was required. The study included only two donors, which limits how far the findings can be generalized. After the booster, most of the clones that had expanded following primary vaccination were detected again (just under 97% of CD4 and 80% to 90% of CD8), which suggests that memory was broadly maintained. A small share of clonotypes occurred in both CD4 and CD8 compartments, likely arising from convergent recombination. The secondary T-cell response was weaker than the primary response but faster, peaking on day 5 instead of day 15.

This clonotype turned up a few times. Which antigen it targets is not known. No qualities accompany the bases; no much larger clone lies one base away. Synthesis of TCR cDNA relied on 5'RACE template switching, a step that introduced a universal primer site along with unique molecular identifiers. Priming of cDNA synthesis was performed from both the TCR alpha and TCR beta constant segments. Two PCR steps were used to amplify libraries, with sample barcodes and sequencing adapters being added in the second step. Sequencing of libraries was done on Illumina HiSeq 2500 (2x100 bp) or NovaSeq (2x150 bp). The published analysis was carried out like this. MIGEC was used to demultiplex reads and collapse the reads into UMI consensus sequences, and MiXCR was used for V(D)J alignment. Clonotypes responding to the vaccine were identified with edgeR on replicate PBMC samples, with the criteria of FDR below 0.01 and a log2 fold change above 5 up to day 15. CD4 or CD8 identity was assigned to each bulk clonotype according to whether the clonotype was present at higher abundance in the sequenced CD4 repertoire or the sequenced CD8 repertoire. TCRdb trimmed public reads at Q25 via fastp, called clones via MiXCR and kept in-frame beta chains. Every CDR3 protein is listed once, alongside the most common genes and DNA of its rows. These V and J calls are TCRdb output, not the study's own analysis. The sample contains a few hundred thousand distinct CDR3 sequences, about 7.8% of them found a single time. The ten largest clones represent approximately 15% of the sample.

Inclusive of the bounding cysteine and phenylalanine, the CDR3 is 18 residues long. Of the read, only the CDR3 DNA is kept; its 54 bases are in frame from base 1. V is clipped by 2 bases and J by 2 bases, and the sequence between their germline boundaries is 16 bases long. As encoded in the germline V gene (reference sequence), CDR1 is LNHDA while CDR2 is SQIVND. What the treatment or condition label conveys for this sample: live attenuated yellow fever vaccine strain. At each blood-draw timepoint, two biological replicates of bulk PBMCs were collected. PBMCs were isolated from peripheral blood using a standard Ficoll-Paque protocol. TriZol was used to extract RNA from bulk PBMCs, from CD4 and CD8 fractions, and from dextramer-positive and dextramer-negative fractions.

The rearrangement joined TRBV19 to TRBJ2-6; the D match is possibly TRBD1 or TRBD2, with 6 bases aligned in each. The sequences come from PBMCs, collected roughly seven weeks after the first yellow fever vaccination. This receptor was obtained from a man aged 18 to 30 who received the YFV17D yellow fever vaccine. The nucleotide sequence is given as TGTGCCAGTAGTATACCTAACGGAGGGGGGCCTGGGGCCAACGTCCTGACTTTC. Its coded protein is CASSIPNGGGPGANVLTF.